A single sample gave rise to the 29 T cell receptor beta chains below, sequenced in a study of blood T cells in healthy people across ages. For the second PCR, which ran for 7 to 11 cycles, a sample-barcoded 5' primer and a J-beta primer mix were used. TCRdb re-analysed the 5' RACE reads in MiXCR, keeping a single row per CDR3 protein. Here the sample spans hundreds of thousands of distinct CDR3 sequences, about 53% being singletons. Input material: blood. The receptors come from a man aged 60 to 75 in good health.

The chain recombines TRBV7-9 with TRBJ2-7, with a weak D call TRBD2 (5 bases). The CDR3 is 14 residues long. Trimming took off 2 bases at V and 1 base at J, with 9 bases between the two ends. From germline, CDR1 is SEHNR and CDR2 FQNEAQ (reference sequence). The chain's CDR3 is CASSLSGRSYEQYF. The CDR3 DNA reads TGTGCCAGCAGCTTAAGCGGTAGGTCCTACGAGCAGTACTTC.

The chain employs TRBV20-1 and TRBJ2-3; TRBD2 matches at 8 bases. The CDR3 has 16 amino acids. Per the germline V gene, CDR1 is DFQATT and CDR2 is SNEGSKA (reference sequence). The CDR3 loop reads CSTTRGGLDGTDTQYF. The CDR3 DNA reads as TGCAGCACCACTCGGGGGGGCCTGGACGGCACAGATACGCAGTATTTT.

The sample holds a few counts of this clonotype. This sequence joins TRBV3-1 and TRBJ2-5; D could derive from TRBD1 or TRBD2 (6 bases each). Per germline, CDR1 LGHDT and CDR2 YNNKEL (reference sequence). The CDR3 totals 16 residues. V was cut by 6 bases and J by 4 bases, with 21 bases left in between. The CDR3 DNA reads TGTGCCAGCAGTCGAAGCAGAGGGGGGCTCCCAGAGACCCAGTACTTC. Translation: CASSRSRGGLPETQYF.

The chain recombines TRBV20-1 with TRBJ2-2, with D tentatively TRBD1 (6 bases). Germline assignment: CDR1 DFQATT and CDR2 SNEGSKA (reference sequence). Trimming removed 8 bases from V and 1 base from J, with 14 bases in between. This CDR3 spans 14 amino acids. The CDR3 sequence is CSTSGVGNTGELFF. The CDR3 nucleotides are TGCAGTACCTCAGGGGTCGGGAACACCGGGGAGCTGTTTTTT.

The CDR3 sequence: CASSATVIGEGEKLFF. In DNA, the CDR3 is TGTGCCAGCAGCGCTACAGTGATTGGCGAGGGTGAAAAACTGTTTTTT. This chain connects TRBV9 to TRBJ1-4; D is ambiguous. Germline V gene lookup returns CDR1 SGDLS and CDR2 YYNGEE. Trimming removed 3 bases at V and 7 bases at J, with 19 bases between. CDR3 length: 16 amino acids.

This clonotype has a handful of counts. V and J are TRBV6-5 and TRBJ2-7; perhaps TRBD2 as D (5 bases). Trimming removed 3 bases at V and 1 base at J, with 13 bases between. Per germline, CDR1 MNHEY and CDR2 SVGAGI. The CDR3 consists of 15 residues. The CDR3 coding sequence is TGTGCCAGCAGTTATTCCGACCGGGGATCCTACGAGCAGTACTTC. It codes for CASSYSDRGSYEQYF.

This clonotype was found a few times. The chain combines TRBV6-6 with TRBJ2-5; TRBD2 matches 8 bases. After removal of 4 bases from V and 0 bases from J, the junction contained 10 bases not matched to a gene. Germline V gives CDR1 MNHNY, CDR2 SVGAGI (reference sequence). The CDR3 contains 17 residues. CDR3 sequence (DNA): TGTGCCAGCAGTTCCCCCCTGGGTAGCGGGGACCAAGAGACCCAGTACTTC. As protein: CASSSPLGSGDQETQYF.

V is TRBV2 and J is TRBJ1-2; TRBD1 agrees at 8 bases. V was pared by 7 bases and J by 8 bases, with 9 bases of the junction left unmatched. Germline V lookup: CDR1 SNHLY, CDR2 FYNNEI. The CDR3 length is 13 residues. The DNA of the CDR3 is TGTGCCAGCAACCTGGACAGGGTGGGAGGCTACACCTTC. Its protein product is CASNLDRVGGYTF. Full variable domain (missing parts from reference TRBV2 and TRBJ1-2): EPEVTQTPSHQVTQMGQEVILRCVPISNHLYFYWYRQILGQKVEFLVSFYNNEISEKSEIFDDQFSVERPDGSNFTLKIRSTKLEDSAMYFCASNLDRVGGYTFGSGTRLTVV.

J is TRBJ2-1 and V is TRBV5-1; either TRBD1 or TRBD2 may fit D (5 bases each). From germline, CDR1 is SGHRS and CDR2 YFSETQ. The CDR3 extends over 15 amino acids. The ends were cut back, 3 bases at V and 5 bases at J, with 15 bases in the middle. CDR3 sequence: CASSSTGGVNNEQFF. CDR3 nucleotides: TGCGCCAGCAGCTCAACAGGAGGAGTCAACAATGAGCAGTTCTTC.

Regarding this clonotype: Germline is not matched at one junction end, which may reflect a read error. V gene TRBV12-3 or TRBV12-4 combines with J gene TRBJ2-1, with D perhaps being TRBD1 or TRBD2 (5 bases each). The CDR3 contains 15 residues. The CDR3 loop is CASSFGASTYTEQFF. CDR3 sequence (DNA): TGTGCCAGCAGTTTCGGGGCTAGTACCTACACTGAGCAGTTCTTC.

The gene calls are TRBV6-6 and TRBJ1-2, with D possibly TRBD1 on 6 matching bases. CDR3 size: 13 residues. Trimming removed 7 bases at V and 8 bases at J, with 17 bases between. Per germline, CDR1 MNHNY and CDR2 SVGAGI (reference sequence). The CDR3: CASTPGEMRGYTF. In nucleotides, the CDR3 is TGTGCCAGCACACCAGGGGAGATGCGGGGCTACACCTTC.

The CDR3 loop is CASSLGGRVDQPQHF. CDR3 DNA sequence: TGTGCCAGCAGTTTGGGGGGGCGGGTCGATCAGCCCCAGCATTTT. The chain recombines TRBV12-3 or TRBV12-4 with TRBJ1-5; D perhaps matches TRBD1 (6 bases). Trimming removed 3 bases from V and 5 bases from J, with 14 bases in between. The CDR3 runs to 15 residues.

Only a few counts were recorded for this clonotype. The gene calls are TRBV11-2 and TRBJ2-7, with 9 nucleotides matching TRBD1. V lost 5 bases, J lost 3 bases, and 8 bases stayed unmatched. The CDR3 extends over 15 amino acids. Germline CDR1 SGHAT, CDR2 FQNNGV. The CDR3 here is CASSPGQGLYYEQYF. CDR3 bases: TGTGCCAGCAGCCCAGGACAGGGGCTTTACTACGAGCAGTACTTC. The full variable domain, rest sourced from reference TRBV11-2 and TRBJ2-7, is EAGVAQSPRYKIIEKRQSVAFWCNPISGHATLYWYQQILGQGPKLLIQFQNNGVVDDSQLPKDRFSAERLKGVDSTLKIQPAKLEDSAVYLCASSPGQGLYYEQYFGPGTRLTVT.

The chain is built from TRBV14 and TRBJ2-7; D call uncertain. CDR3 length: 13 amino acids. V lost 0 bases to trimming and J lost 5 bases, with 8 bases between them. In germline, CDR1 is SGHDN, CDR2 FVKESK. CDR3 in DNA: TGTGCCAGCAGCCAAGAAGACCTCCACGAGCAGTACTTC. Its translation is CASSQEDLHEQYF.

The V gene is TRBV5-6, the J gene TRBJ2-5; D not resolved. V was clipped by 4 bases and J by 11 bases, with 15 bases between them. Looked up from germline, CDR1 is SGHDT and CDR2 is YYEEEE. The CDR3 has 12 amino acids. CDR3 DNA: TGTGCCAGCAGCCCCGCGTCAGGTGAGCAGTACTTC. It encodes CASSPASGEQYF.

This chain connects TRBV28 to TRBJ1-6, with TRBD1 identical over 9 bases. V shed 6 bases, J shed 10 bases, and the junction held 7 bases outside the gene matches. The germline V gene encodes CDR1 MDHEN and CDR2 SYDVKM. There are 14 residues in the CDR3. For the CDR3, the DNA is TGTGCCAGCAGGGGGGGACAGGGTGTCTCACCCCTCCACTTT. Its translation: CASRGGQGVSPLHF.

The chain combines TRBV2 with TRBJ2-5, with 7 nucleotides matching TRBD1. The last part of the DNA fits TRBJ2-7 better; the J call may be wrong. The CDR3 loop spans 13 amino acids. Germline CDR1 and CDR2: SNHLY and FYNNEI. CDR3 protein: CASSPDRANEQYF. The CDR3 bases are TGTGCCAGCAGTCCCGACAGGGCCAACGAGCAGTACTTC.

The chain is built from TRBV29-1 and TRBJ2-3; TRBD1 matches 10 bases. With 5 bases clipped from V and 4 bases from J, the junction kept 3 bases outside the gene matches. From germline, CDR1 is SQVTM and CDR2 ANQGSEA. The CDR3 sequence is 13 residues long. The CDR3 here is CSVRDRGADTQYF. The CDR3 coding sequence is TGCAGCGTTAGGGACAGGGGAGCAGATACGCAGTATTTT.

This clonotype is labeled as medium-sized. The rearrangement links TRBV20-1 to TRBJ2-5; D may be TRBD1 or TRBD2 (5 bases each). Germline CDR1 reads DFQATT; CDR2 reads SNEGSKA (reference sequence). There are 13 residues in the CDR3. The germline V and J ends were trimmed by 6 bases and 4 bases, with 15 bases remaining between them. CDR3 protein: CSAGDPEGETQYF. The CDR3 coding sequence is TGCAGTGCCGGGGACCCTGAGGGAGAGACCCAGTACTTC.

The gene calls are TRBV20-1 and TRBJ1-2; 8 bases map to TRBD1. Germline values: CDR1 DFQATT, CDR2 SNEGSKA (reference sequence). The CDR3 runs to 15 residues. Unmatched junction bases numbered 12, after V lost 5 bases and J lost 4 bases. The CDR3 spells CSAPDSRGHAYGYTF. CDR3 bases: TGCAGTGCTCCAGATAGCAGGGGGCACGCCTATGGCTACACCTTC.

The sample holds one count of this clonotype. V and J are TRBV2 and TRBJ1-2; D not certain. The V and J ends lost 1 base and 8 bases respectively, with 14 bases between them. The CDR3 extends over 14 amino acids. Germline lookup yields CDR1 SNHLY and CDR2 FYNNEI. The CDR3 region has the DNA TGTGCCAGCAGTGAAGAGTACAGTCTAGGGGGCTACACCTTC. This translates into CASSEEYSLGGYTF. Full variable domain (rest looked up from reference TRBV2 and TRBJ1-2): EPEVTQTPSHQVTQMGQEVILRCVPISNHLYFYWYRQILGQKVEFLVSFYNNEISEKSEIFDDQFSVERPDGSNFTLKIRSTKLEDSAMYFCASSEEYSLGGYTFGSGTRLTVV.

This clonotype was seen a few times. The chain uses TRBV5-1 and TRBJ2-5; tentative D call: TRBD2 (6 bases). The germline V gene encodes CDR1 SGHRS and CDR2 YFSETQ. This CDR3 is built from 14 residues. V shed 2 bases and J shed 3 bases, with 11 bases lying between them. The CDR3 is CASSLAGSKETQYF. The DNA for the CDR3 is TGCGCCAGCAGCTTAGCGGGTTCCAAAGAGACCCAGTACTTC.

The gene calls are TRBV20-1 and TRBJ1-2; TRBD1 might be the D (5 bases). The CDR3 contains 13 residues. Germline V gene lookup returns CDR1 DFQATT and CDR2 SNEGSKA (reference sequence). V lost 5 bases and J lost 7, with 17 bases in between. CDR3 in DNA: TGCAGTGCTGTCCGGGACGGAAATTGTGGCTACACCTTC. Protein sequence: CSAVRDGNCGYTF.

This clonotype was seen more than once but under ten times. The chain has TRBV29-1 and TRBJ2-7; 8 bases are shared with TRBD1. V lost 5 bases to trimming and J lost 5 bases; unmatched junction nucleotides: 2. Germline CDR1 SQVTM, CDR2 ANQGSEA. The CDR3 covers 11 residues. Here the CDR3 DNA reads TGCAGCGTTTCACAGGGGGACGAGCAGTACTTC. This gives the protein CSVSQGDEQYF.

This chain uses TRBV12-3 or TRBV12-4 with TRBJ2-4, with TRBD2 matching 8 bases. V shed 2 bases, J shed 5 bases, and the junction held 5 bases outside the gene matches. This CDR3 is built from 15 residues. The CDR3 nucleotides are TGTGCCAGCAGTTTATCTAGCGGGCCCCAAAACATTCAGTACTTC. Encoded protein: CASSLSSGPQNIQYF.

This clonotype has more than one count but fewer than ten. The rearrangement links TRBV5-1 to TRBJ2-4; D unclear. V was pared by 0 bases and J by 4 bases, with 5 bases between. The CDR3 has 13 amino acids. Germline V lookup: CDR1 SGHRS, CDR2 YFSETQ. CDR3 in DNA: TGCGCCAGCAGCTTGGACCTTAAAAACATTCAGTACTTC. Its translation: CASSLDLKNIQYF.

V gene TRBV6-1 combines with J gene TRBJ2-3; 10 nucleotides agree with TRBD2. Germline V gene sequence: CDR1 MNHNS, CDR2 SASEGT. V shed 0 bases and J 5 bases; nucleotides not matched to a gene: 5. CDR3 length: 16 amino acids. The CDR3 loop reads CASSEALAGAGDTQYF. The CDR3 DNA follows: TGTGCCAGCAGTGAAGCTCTAGCGGGGGCCGGAGATACGCAGTATTTT.

The V gene is TRBV9, the J gene TRBJ2-7; the match to TRBD2 covers 11 bases. The DNA matches TRBJ2-5 better at its end, which makes the J call doubtful. CDR3 size: 16 residues. Germline assignment: CDR1 SGDLS and CDR2 YYNGEE. The CDR3 spells CASSPTSGGFEETQYF. The CDR3 DNA sequence: TGTGCCAGCAGCCCCACTAGCGGGGGCTTCGAAGAGACCCAGTACTTC.

This clonotype was seen many times. This chain links TRBV12-3 or TRBV12-4 with TRBJ2-5; D is perhaps TRBD1 (5 bases). The CDR3 has 15 amino acids. Trimming cost V 3 bases and J 4 bases, with 15 bases left between them. The CDR3 DNA reads TGTGCCAGCAGTTTCATAGGGGTATGGGCAGAGACCCAGTACTTC. Translating gives CASSFIGVWAETQYF.